Below, 19 T cell receptor beta chains from the same sample are listed, as sequenced in a study of blood T cell repertoires in COVID-19 (dated by TCRdb to 2020 to 2022). The protocol used for the library was the immunoSEQ multiplex PCR assay. TCRdb holds this immuneACCESS table with in-frame rearrangements only. Some clones are missing; in checked studies, unresolved V genes explain under half, and the rest has no known cause. Counted in this sample were approximately 250,000 clones; more than 85% of them appeared once. The ten largest clonotypes hold 2.5% to 3% of the sample. Sequenced material: PBMCs or T cells enriched from blood (not recorded which). These receptors came from a man aged 35-49 years who had been exposed to COVID-19.

The V call is TRBV6-5, the J call TRBJ2-1; no clear D. The CDR3 is 10 residues long. CDR1 is MNHEY and CDR2 is SVGAGI in the germline V gene. The V and J ends lost 8 bases and 7 bases respectively, with 6 bases between them. The CDR3 reads CASGSNEQFF. As DNA, the CDR3 is TGTGCCAGCGGTTCGAATGAGCAGTTCTTC.

This chain uses TRBV7-2 with TRBJ1-1; 7 bases are a match to TRBD1. The CDR3 is 14 amino acids. The germline CDR1 and CDR2 sequences are SGHTA and FQGNSA. V lost 1 base to trimming and J lost 8 bases; unmatched junction nucleotides: 7. The CDR3 here is CASSLEDRQGEAFF. The CDR3 DNA is TGTGCCAGCAGCTTAGAGGATCGACAGGGAGAAGCTTTCTTT.

The rearrangement joins TRBV4-1 to TRBJ1-3; D not certain. The V and J ends lost 0 bases and 0 bases respectively, with 6 bases between them. The CDR3 spans 15 residues. Per germline, CDR1 MGHRA and CDR2 YSYEKL. The CDR3 DNA sequence: TGCGCCAGCAGCCAAGATCGTAGCTCTGGAAACACCATATATTTT. It encodes CASSQDRSSGNTIYF.

The genes are TRBV9 and TRBJ2-1; 11 bases fit TRBD2. This CDR3 spans 17 amino acids. J lost 2 bases, V lost 0 bases, and 4 bases had no gene match. Germline CDR1 is SGDLS and CDR2 is YYNGEE. This CDR3 reads CASSVGLAGGTYNEQFF. As DNA, the CDR3 is TGTGCCAGCAGCGTAGGGCTAGCGGGAGGTACCTACAATGAGCAGTTCTTC.

The genes are TRBV7-8 and TRBJ2-1; TRBD1 matches 7 bases. The V gene end was trimmed by 5 bases and the J gene end by 8 bases; junction bases not matched to a gene: 15. The CDR3 runs 16 residues. Germline V gives CDR1 SGHVS, CDR2 FQNEAQ. The DNA of the CDR3 is TGTGCCAGCAGCCCTTTAGGGCCGACGAGGGGGCATGAGCAGTTCTTC. The encoded protein is CASSPLGPTRGHEQFF.

V is TRBV2 and J is TRBJ2-5; TRBD1 matches at 7 bases. CDR1 SNHLY and CDR2 FYNNEI come from the germline V gene. CDR3 length: 16 residues. Germline trimming cut 0 bases from V and 2 bases from J; bases unmatched to any gene: 6. The CDR3 DNA sequence: TGTGCCAGCAGTGAAGCCCCAAGACAGGGACAAGAGACCCAGTACTTC. It encodes CASSEAPRQGQETQYF.

The chain recombines TRBV4-3 with TRBJ1-6; 11 bases line up with TRBD1. The germline CDR1 and CDR2 sequences are LGHNA and YSLEER. V trimming: 4 bases; J trimming: 10 bases; junction bases outside the gene matches: 12. There are 17 residues in the CDR3. CDR3 in amino acids: CASSRGRTGTGGSPLHF. The CDR3 DNA reads as TGCGCCAGCAGCCGGGGCCGTACCGGGACAGGGGGATCACCCCTCCACTTT.

The gene calls are TRBV21-1 and TRBJ2-1; the table calls TRBD2, which could not be checked here. TRBV21-1 is a pseudogene. There are 12 residues in the CDR3. The CDR3 DNA reads as TGTGCCAGCAGCATTAGGGGGAGGGCCAGGTTCTTC. Residues: CASSIRGRARFF.

CDR3 amino acids: CASTRTGGNQPQHF. CDR3 DNA: TGTGCCAGCACCAGGACAGGGGGTAATCAGCCCCAGCATTTT. The chain carries TRBV6-5 and TRBJ1-5; 10 nucleotides match TRBD1. Germline V gene data show CDR1 as MNHEY and CDR2 as SVGAGI. This CDR3 comprises 14 residues. The V segment lost 7 bases and the J segment 4 bases; nucleotides outside the gene matches: 4.

The chain combines TRBV11-2 with TRBJ2-3; 9 bases are shared with TRBD2. J lost 1 base, V lost 7 bases, and 6 bases had no gene match. Germline V CDR1 and CDR2: SGHAT, FQNNGV. This CDR3 has 15 residues. The CDR3 protein is CASNDRTSGTDTQYF. CDR3 nucleotides: TGTGCCAGCAACGACCGGACTAGCGGCACAGATACGCAGTATTTT.

This chain links TRBV28 with TRBJ2-1; 13 bases line up with TRBD2. The CDR3 totals 18 residues. V shed 4 bases, J shed 0 bases, and the junction held 6 bases outside the gene matches. Germline V lookup: CDR1 MDHEN, CDR2 SYDVKM. DNA for the CDR3: TGTGCCAGCAGTTCACTAGCGGGAGGGGCTAGCTCCTACAATGAGCAGTTCTTC. Its protein product is CASSSLAGGASSYNEQFF.

J is TRBJ2-1 and V is TRBV4-1; D ambiguous. The V gene lost 4 bases and the J gene lost 5 bases, with 12 bases spanning the gap. The germline CDR1 and CDR2 sequences are MGHRA and YSYEKL. The CDR3 spans 14 residues. CDR3 amino acids: CASSPTPPNNEQFF. The CDR3 DNA sequence: TGCGCCAGCAGCCCTACCCCCCCAAACAATGAGCAGTTCTTC.

CDR3 nucleotides: TGCGCCAGCAGTGATCGGGGGACAGGGGGAGGGGAGCAGTACTTC. Translating it yields CASSDRGTGGGEQYF. The chain employs TRBV10-2 and TRBJ2-7; TRBD1 matches 11 bases. Losses at the gene ends were 3 bases for V and 7 bases for J; bases not matched to a gene: 8. Germline values: CDR1 WSHSY, CDR2 SAAADI. The CDR3 consists of 15 residues.

This clone has only a few counts. The genes are TRBV7-9 and TRBJ2-7; D unresolved. Germline V gives CDR1 SEHNR, CDR2 FQNEAQ (reference sequence). Trimming removed 1 base at V and 3 bases at J, with 7 bases between. The CDR3 is 13 residues long. The CDR3: CASSLVTGYEQYF. CDR3 coding DNA: TGTGCCAGCAGCTTAGTAACGGGCTACGAGCAGTACTTC.

The rearrangement uses TRBV5-4 and TRBJ2-3, with D possibly matching TRBD1 (6 bases). Between the trimmed V and J ends, which lost 3 bases and 4 bases, there was a span of 9 bases. Germline CDR1 is SGHNT and CDR2 is YYREEE (reference sequence). The CDR3 loop spans 13 amino acids. The CDR3 nucleotides read TGTGCCAGCAGCTCTTCAGGGGCAGATACGCAGTATTTT. It translates to CASSSSGADTQYF.

J is TRBJ1-1 and V is TRBV4-1; 8 positions match TRBD1. There are 14 residues in the CDR3. The germline V gene has CDR1 MGHRA and CDR2 YSYEKL. The V and J ends lost 5 bases and 6 bases, in that order; junction bases with no gene match: 8. CDR3 sequence: CASSIQEQGAEAFF. CDR3 sequence (DNA): TGCGCCAGCAGCATACAAGAACAGGGGGCTGAAGCTTTCTTT.

CDR3 sequence (DNA): TGTGCCATCAGCCGGACAGATTCAAACTATGGCTACACCTTC. It yields the protein CAISRTDSNYGYTF. This chain connects TRBV10-3 to TRBJ1-2; D is perhaps TRBD1 (6 bases). This CDR3 spans 14 amino acids. The V gene's germline CDR1 is ENHRY and CDR2 SYGVKD. With 6 bases removed from V and 2 bases from J, the gap between germline ends came to 13 bases.

The V call is TRBV20-1, the J call TRBJ2-1; D is uncertain. V was clipped by 3 bases and J by 0 bases, with 12 bases between them. The CDR3 contains 15 residues. Germline V gene lookup returns CDR1 DFQATT and CDR2 SNEGSKA (reference sequence). Here the CDR3 DNA reads TGCAGTGCTAGTTTACGGCGGAGCTCCTACAATGAGCAGTTCTTC. Protein sequence: CSASLRRSSYNEQFF.

The chain combines TRBV7-8 with TRBJ2-5; the D gene is possibly TRBD2 (6 bases). Between the trimmed V and J ends, which lost 2 bases and 7 bases, there was a span of 23 bases. Germline assignment: CDR1 SGHVS and CDR2 FQNEAQ. The CDR3 consists of 17 residues. The CDR3 region has the DNA TGTGCCAGCAGCTTACGTCTAAGCTCCGGAGGGCCAGGGACCCAGTACTTC. Amino acid sequence: CASSLRLSSGGPGTQYF.